The rows below give T cell receptor beta chains drawn from one sample of a study of cytomegalovirus exposure and HLA in healthy donors. Here immunoSEQ multiplex PCR was the method, and the copy in TCRdb shows in-frame clones only, minus some. The repertoire has about 180,000 clones, about 78% of them found once; the top ten carry 4.5% to 6%. Source material: PBMCs. The receptors were sampled from a man aged 40-49 years in good health and CMV-seronegative. CDR3s include the opening cysteine and the closing phenylalanine or tryptophan. The order of the fields is D gene, clone size, J gene, V gene, CDR3 DNA, CDR3 protein. D genes are given only for firm matches. Expanded clones are given a class, and other clones once, few, many or no size at all.

- | - | TRBJ1-3 | TRBV7-9 | TGTGCCAGCAGCTTAGAGACAGGCTCCGGAAACACCATATATTTT | CASSLETGSGNTIYF
- | - | TRBJ1-5 | TRBV5-1 | TGCGCCAGCAGCCCAGGAGGCGGGGGCAATCAGCCCCAGCATTTT | CASSPGGGGNQPQHF
- | - | TRBJ2-7 | TRBV7-2 | TGTGCCAGCCGTTCGATTGGCAGGGCCTACGAGCAGTACTTC | CASRSIGRAYEQYF
TRBD1 | - | TRBJ1-1 | TRBV4-3 | TGCGCCAGCAGCCAAGACGCCGGACAGGGGGCCACTGAAGCTTTCTTT | CASSQDAGQGATEAFF
TRBD2 | - | TRBJ2-7 | TRBV7-2 | TGTGCCAGCAGCTTATCCCTAGCGGGAGGGTCCTCCTACGAGCAGTACTTC | CASSLSLAGGSSYEQYF
- | - | TRBJ2-7 | TRBV9 | TGTGCCAGCAGCCATGAGCGGGCCCTACCCTACGAGCAGTACTTC | CASSHERALPYEQYF
TRBD2 | - | TRBJ2-2 | TRBV27 | TGTGCCAGCAGTTCCCGACTAGCGGGAGTCCCTGGGGAGCTGTTTTTT | CASSSRLAGVPGELFF
TRBD1 | - | TRBJ1-2 | TRBV7-2 | TGTGCCAGCAGCTCACAACCGGGACAGGGGTACTATGGCTACACCTTC | CASSSQPGQGYYGYTF
- | few | TRBJ1-4 | TRBV23-1 | TGCGCCAGCAGTCAAGGACTGGAGCAACTGTTTTTT | CASSQGLEQLFF
TRBD1 | - | TRBJ2-3 | TRBV15 | TGTGCCACCAGCCACCAGGCAGGGACAGGGTTTGTAAGTCGGGATACGCAGTATTTT | CATSHQAGTGFVSRDTQYF
- | once | TRBJ1-1 | TRBV9 | TGTGCCAGCAGCGTAGGGTTGGGGAGTTTGAACACTGAAGCTTTCTTT | CASSVGLGSLNTEAFF
TRBD1 | - | TRBJ1-1 | TRBV7-9 | TGTGCCAGCAGGAACAGACAGACAGGGTTTGGCACTGAAGCTTTCTTT | CASRNRQTGFGTEAFF
- | few | TRBJ2-3 | TRBV9 | TGTGCCAGCAGCGTAGGGGGCAGGGCACTGACAGATACGCAGTATTTT | CASSVGGRALTDTQYF
- | - | TRBJ1-1 | TRBV9 | TGTGCCAGCAGCGTAGTTCCCTCAGGGAACACTGAAGCTTTCTTT | CASSVVPSGNTEAFF
- | - | TRBJ1-2 | TRBV10-3 | TGTGCCATCAGCCCGGACAATGGGCATGGCTACACCTTC | CAISPDNGHGYTF
- | few | TRBJ2-2 | TRBV14 | TGTGCCAGCAGCCCCCGAGTGACCGGGGAGCTGTTTTTT | CASSPRVTGELFF
- | - | TRBJ1-2 | TRBV29-1 | TGCAGCGTCGAGAAGATGGGGGGTGGTGGCTACACCTTC | CSVEKMGGGGYTF
TRBD2 | once | TRBJ2-5 | TRBV10-3 | TGTGCCATCAGTGAGCCTAGCGGGGGAGAGACCCAGTACTTC | CAISEPSGGETQYF
- | - | TRBJ2-7 | TRBV7-2 | TGTGCCAGCAGCGGCGAGACCCGCGGTGGGGAGCAGTACTTC | CASSGETRGGEQYF
TRBD1 | - | TRBJ1-1 | TRBV6-1 | TGTGCCAGCTTCAGAACAGGGGGCTCTCTAGCTTTCTTT | CASFRTGGSLAFF
TRBD1 | few | TRBJ2-6 | TRBV30 | TGTGCCTGGAGTGTCACAGGGGTGATCTCTGGGGCCAACGTCCTGACTTTC | CAWSVTGVISGANVLTF
TRBD2 | - | TRBJ2-3 | TRBV6-6 | TGTGCCAGCAGGAGAGCGGGGGCCCCCACAGATACGCAGTATTTT | CASRRAGAPTDTQYF
- | - | TRBJ2-1 | TRBV4-2 | TGTGCCAGCAGCCAAGATGGAGGGGGCTTTAGCTCCTACAATGAGCAGTTCTTC | CASSQDGGGFSSYNEQFF
- | few | TRBJ1-2 | TRBV5-6 | TGTGCCAGCAGCTTGGCCGGCTATGGCTACACCTTC | CASSLAGYGYTF
TRBD1 | - | TRBJ1-2 | TRBV19 | TGTGCCAGTAGTACCCACGAGGGACAGGGAGGACCCCACTATGGCTACACCTTC | CASSTHEGQGGPHYGYTF
- | - | TRBJ2-5 | TRBV6-4 | TGTGCCAGCAGAGCGACGGGACACTTCGGGGAGACCCAGTACTTC | CASRATGHFGETQYF
- | few | TRBJ1-4 | TRBV18 | TGTGCCAGCTCACTCCGGGAGTACGAAAAACTGTTTTTT | CASSLREYEKLFF
- | - | TRBJ2-2 | TRBV7-2 | TGTGCCAGCAGCTTCCAGGGGGGCACCGGGGAGCTGTTTTTT | CASSFQGGTGELFF
TRBD1 | - | TRBJ1-2 | TRBV6-6 | TGTGCCAGCAGTTACTCGAGACAGGGGAGGAATGGCTACACCTTC | CASSYSRQGRNGYTF
TRBD2 | - | TRBJ2-5 | TRBV5-6 | TGTGCCAGCACCCTGAGGGCTAGCGGCAAAGAGACCCAGTACTTC | CASTLRASGKETQYF
TRBD1 | - | TRBJ1-6 | TRBV10-3 | TGTGCCATCAGTCTGGGACAGGGTAACGGTTCACCCCTCCACTTT | CAISLGQGNGSPLHF
TRBD1 | - | TRBJ2-2 | TRBV6-1 | TGTGCCAGCAGACCCGGGACAGTGAACACCGGGGAGCTGTTTTTT | CASRPGTVNTGELFF
TRBD2 | once | TRBJ2-7 | TRBV5-5 | TGTGCCAGCAGCGGGGGGGGTTATAATTCCGAGCAGTACTTC | CASSGGGYNSEQYF
- | - | TRBJ1-1 | TRBV5-8 | TGTGCCAGCAGCTTTTACAGGAGGAACACTGAAGCTTTCTTT | CASSFYRRNTEAFF
- | few | TRBJ2-1 | TRBV29-1 | TGCAGCGTTGGCTTCCAGCGGGCTGGGGCGGAGCAGTTCTTC | CSVGFQRAGAEQFF
TRBD1 | - | TRBJ2-7 | TRBV7-2 | TGTGCCAGTAATAGAGGGGGCAAAAGAGAGCAGTACTTC | CASNRGGKREQYF
TRBD2 | - | TRBJ2-5 | TRBV27 | TGTGCCAGCAGTCCCCGGGGGATAGCGGGAGGGGAGACCCAGTACTTC | CASSPRGIAGGETQYF
- | - | TRBJ1-5 | TRBV7-9 | TGTGCCAGCAGCCCCATGGGCAGTTATAGCAATCAGCCCCAGCATTTT | CASSPMGSYSNQPQHF
TRBD1 | - | TRBJ2-2 | TRBV4-1 | TGCGCCAGCAGCCCTGTTCTCAGGGGGCGGGGGGAGCTGTTTTTT | CASSPVLRGRGELFF
- | few | TRBJ1-5 | TRBV12-5 | TGTGCTAGTGGTAGGGGGACCCTGGGCAATCAGCCCCAGCATTTT | CASGRGTLGNQPQHF